Each of the 9 T cell receptor beta chains below was sequenced from the same sample in a study of shared clonotypes between healthy human individuals. TCRdb keeps only in-frame clones here, not all; method: immunoSEQ multiplex PCR. The data hold a few million clones, with 90% to 95% observed a single time. The sample was naive CD4+ T cells from PBMCs. Subset: CD45RA+ positively selected. Every receptor here comes from a man aged 18 to 30 in good health. Some clones in this sample may be carry-over from other donors' samples.

The genes are TRBV19 and TRBJ2-3, with 7 bases matching TRBD1. Trimming at V came to 5 bases and at J to 1 base, leaving 12 bases not matched to a gene. The germline V gene has CDR1 LNHDA and CDR2 SQIVND (reference sequence). The CDR3 sequence is 17 residues long. CDR3 DNA sequence: TGTGCCAGTAGTTCCCTTCAGGGGACAGAAGGCACAGATACGCAGTATTTT. Amino acids: CASSSLQGTEGTDTQYF.

This clone came up once. The chain is built from TRBV2 and TRBJ2-2; TRBD2 matches at 13 bases. V shed 8 bases and J 6 bases; nucleotides not matched to a gene: 9. The germline V gene encodes CDR1 SNHLY and CDR2 FYNNEI. The CDR3 consists of 16 residues. CDR3 sequence reads: CASRLAGGSRPGELFF. CDR3 nucleotides: TGTGCCAGCCGACTAGCGGGAGGTAGTAGGCCCGGGGAGCTGTTTTTT.

The chain recombines TRBV5-5 with TRBJ1-2; TRBD1 agrees at 9 bases. This CDR3 comprises 15 residues. With V trimmed by 6 bases and J by 4 bases, 10 bases remained unmatched. The germline V gene has CDR1 SGHKS and CDR2 YYEKEE (reference sequence). The CDR3 is CASTLSPGQGYGYTF. The CDR3 nucleotides are TGTGCCAGCACCCTCTCGCCGGGACAGGGCTATGGCTACACCTTC.

The CDR3 here is CASSFETTGRSDTQYF. CDR3 bases: TGTGCCAGCAGCTTTGAGACTACTGGGAGGTCAGATACGCAGTATTTT. This sequence joins TRBV7-9 and TRBJ2-3, with D possibly being TRBD2 (6 bases). The CDR3 is 16 residues long. V lost 3 bases to trimming and J lost 4 bases, with 17 bases between them. Germline V gene lookup returns CDR1 SEHNR and CDR2 FQNEAQ (reference sequence).

This chain connects TRBV21-1 to TRBJ1-2; TRBD1, the D gene given by the table, was not confirmed from the DNA. TRBV21-1 has pseudogene status. This CDR3 contains 18 residues. The CDR3 reads CASSKRAPQTGQDYGYTF. CDR3 in DNA: TGTGCCAGCAGCAAAAGGGCCCCGCAGACAGGGCAGGACTATGGCTACACCTTC.

This clone occurred once. V and J are TRBV6-5 and TRBJ1-1; no clear D. Germline CDR1 and CDR2: MNHEY and SVGAGI. The CDR3 is made up of 15 amino acids. V dropped 7 bases and J dropped 1 base, with 16 bases sitting between them. The CDR3 reads CASIGLWGGNTEAFF. In nucleotides, the CDR3 is TGTGCCAGCATAGGTCTTTGGGGAGGGAACACTGAAGCTTTCTTT.

The table lists this clone with a few counts. The chain employs TRBV30 and TRBJ1-1; 12 bases agree with TRBD1. Germline V CDR1 and CDR2: GTSNPN, SVGIG (reference sequence). V was clipped by 1 base and J by 4 bases; unmatched bases: 4. There are 15 residues in the CDR3. The CDR3 region is CAWSGDRGRVTEAFF. Here the CDR3 DNA reads TGTGCCTGGAGTGGGGACAGGGGGCGAGTCACTGAAGCTTTCTTT.

V is TRBV11-1 and J is TRBJ2-5; possibly TRBD1 for D (6 bases). Germline V gene data show CDR1 as SGHAT and CDR2 as FQDESV (reference sequence). Trimming removed 0 bases at V and 0 bases at J, with 8 bases between. CDR3 length: 15 residues. CDR3 in amino acids: CASSLAGTYQETQYF. The CDR3 coding sequence is TGTGCCAGCAGCTTAGCTGGGACATACCAAGAGACCCAGTACTTC.

The gene calls are TRBV2 and TRBJ2-2, with 9 bases identical to TRBD2. Germline V lookup: CDR1 SNHLY, CDR2 FYNNEI. The CDR3 is made up of 17 amino acids. Unmatched junction bases numbered 11, after V lost 4 bases and J lost 5 bases. CDR3 sequence: CASSVVAGGPGTGELFF. The CDR3 bases are TGTGCCAGCAGTGTAGTGGCGGGAGGGCCGGGGACCGGGGAGCTGTTTTTT.